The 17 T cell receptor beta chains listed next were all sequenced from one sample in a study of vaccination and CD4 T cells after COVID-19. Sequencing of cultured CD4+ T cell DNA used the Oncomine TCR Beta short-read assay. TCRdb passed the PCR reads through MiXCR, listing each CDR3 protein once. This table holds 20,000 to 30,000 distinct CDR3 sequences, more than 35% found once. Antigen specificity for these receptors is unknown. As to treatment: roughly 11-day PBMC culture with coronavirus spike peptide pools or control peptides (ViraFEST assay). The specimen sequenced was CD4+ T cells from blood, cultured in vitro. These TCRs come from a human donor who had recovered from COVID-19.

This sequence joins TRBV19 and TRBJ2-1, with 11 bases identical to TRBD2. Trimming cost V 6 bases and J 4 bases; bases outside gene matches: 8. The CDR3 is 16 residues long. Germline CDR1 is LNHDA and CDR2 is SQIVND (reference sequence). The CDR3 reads CASSPSLAGDYNEQFF. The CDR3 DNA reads TGTGCCAGTAGCCCATCACTAGCGGGGGATTACAATGAGCAGTTCTTC.

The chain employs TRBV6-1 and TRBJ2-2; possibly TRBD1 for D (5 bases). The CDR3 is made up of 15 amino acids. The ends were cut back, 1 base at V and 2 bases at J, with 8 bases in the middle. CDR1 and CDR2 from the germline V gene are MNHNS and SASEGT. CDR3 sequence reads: CASSEVRGNTGELFF. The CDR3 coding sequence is TGTGCCAGCAGTGAAGTAAGGGGCAACACCGGGGAGCTGTTTTTT.

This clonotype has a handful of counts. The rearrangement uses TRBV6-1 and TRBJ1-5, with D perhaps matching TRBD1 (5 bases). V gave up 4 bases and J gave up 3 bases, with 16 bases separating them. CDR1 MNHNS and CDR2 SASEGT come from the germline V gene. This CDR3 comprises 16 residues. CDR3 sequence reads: CASSGATGSLNQPQHF. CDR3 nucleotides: TGTGCCAGCAGTGGGGCTACAGGTAGCCTCAATCAGCCCCAGCATTTT.

CDR3 sequence reads: CSARKRSGRADTDTQYF. As DNA, the CDR3 is TGCAGTGCTAGAAAGCGGTCGGGGCGGGCCGACACAGATACGCAGTATTTT. The chain uses TRBV20-1 and TRBJ2-3; D may correspond to TRBD1 or TRBD2 (5 bases each). The V gene lost 2 bases and the J gene lost 2 bases, with 20 bases spanning the gap. The germline V gene encodes CDR1 DFQATT and CDR2 SNEGSKA (reference sequence). The CDR3 covers 17 residues.

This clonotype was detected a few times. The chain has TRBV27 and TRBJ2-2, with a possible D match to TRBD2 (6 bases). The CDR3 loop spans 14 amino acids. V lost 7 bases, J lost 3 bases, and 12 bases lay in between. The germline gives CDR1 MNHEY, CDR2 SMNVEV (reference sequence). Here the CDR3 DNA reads TGTGCCAGCACCGCGGGGCTACACACCGGGGAGCTGTTTTTT. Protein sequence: CASTAGLHTGELFF.

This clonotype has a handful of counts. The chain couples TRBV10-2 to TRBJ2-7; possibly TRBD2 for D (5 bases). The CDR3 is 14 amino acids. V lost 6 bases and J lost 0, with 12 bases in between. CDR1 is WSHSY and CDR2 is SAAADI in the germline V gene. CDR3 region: CASRDSGPSYEQYF. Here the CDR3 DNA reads TGCGCCAGCAGGGACTCTGGTCCCTCCTACGAGCAGTACTTC.

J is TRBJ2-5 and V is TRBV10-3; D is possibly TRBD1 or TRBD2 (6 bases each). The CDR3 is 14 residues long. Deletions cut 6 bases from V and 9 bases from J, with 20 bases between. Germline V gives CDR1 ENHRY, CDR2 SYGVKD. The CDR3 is CAIRQGKVREAQYF. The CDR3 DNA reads TGTGCCATCAGGCAGGGGAAAGTGAGGGAGGCCCAGTACTTC.

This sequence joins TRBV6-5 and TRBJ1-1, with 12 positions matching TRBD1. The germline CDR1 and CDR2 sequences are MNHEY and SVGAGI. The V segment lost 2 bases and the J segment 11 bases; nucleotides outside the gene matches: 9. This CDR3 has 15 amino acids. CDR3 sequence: CASSYPSGQGAGAFF. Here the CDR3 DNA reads TGTGCCAGCAGTTACCCCTCGGGACAGGGGGCGGGGGCTTTCTTT.

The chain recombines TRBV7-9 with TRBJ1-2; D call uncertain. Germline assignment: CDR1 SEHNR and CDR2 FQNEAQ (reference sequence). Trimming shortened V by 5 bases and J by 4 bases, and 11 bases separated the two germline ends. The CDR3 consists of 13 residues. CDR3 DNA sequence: TGTGCCAGCAGCCCCACCCTAATCTATGGCTACACCTTC. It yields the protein CASSPTLIYGYTF.

The CDR3 DNA reads as TGTGCCAGCAGTCCCCGGACAGGGGGCAACGAGCAGTACTTC. Its protein is CASSPRTGGNEQYF. The chain recombines TRBV27 with TRBJ2-7; TRBD1 matches 11 bases. Trimming at V came to 5 bases and at J to 5 bases, leaving 5 bases not matched to a gene. The germline V gene has CDR1 MNHEY and CDR2 SMNVEV (reference sequence). The CDR3 is 14 residues long.

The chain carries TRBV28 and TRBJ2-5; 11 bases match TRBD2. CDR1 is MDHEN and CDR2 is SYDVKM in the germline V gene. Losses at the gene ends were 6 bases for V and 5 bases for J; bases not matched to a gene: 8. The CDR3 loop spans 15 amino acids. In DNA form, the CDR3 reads TGTGCCAGCAGAGATAGCGGGGGGGCCCGGGAGACCCAGTACTTC. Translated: CASRDSGGARETQYF. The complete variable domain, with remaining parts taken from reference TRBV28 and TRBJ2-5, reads DVKVTQSSRYLVKRTGEKVFLECVQDMDHENMFWYRQDPGLGLRLIYFSYDVKMKEKGDIPEGYSVSREKKERFSLILESASTNQTSMYLCASRDSGGARETQYFGPGTRLLVL.

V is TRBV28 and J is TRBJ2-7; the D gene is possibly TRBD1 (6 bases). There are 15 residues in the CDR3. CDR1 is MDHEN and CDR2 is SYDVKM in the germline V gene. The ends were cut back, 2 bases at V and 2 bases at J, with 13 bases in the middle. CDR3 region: CASSLPRTVAYEQYF. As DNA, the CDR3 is TGTGCCAGCAGTTTACCCCGGACAGTCGCCTACGAGCAGTACTTC.

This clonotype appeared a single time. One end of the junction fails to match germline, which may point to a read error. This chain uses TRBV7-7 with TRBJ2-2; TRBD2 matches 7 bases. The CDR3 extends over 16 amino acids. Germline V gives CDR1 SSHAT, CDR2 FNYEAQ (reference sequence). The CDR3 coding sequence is TGTGCTAGCAGCTTAGCGGGCGGGACGAACACCGGGGAGCTGTTTTTT. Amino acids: CASSLAGGTNTGELFF.

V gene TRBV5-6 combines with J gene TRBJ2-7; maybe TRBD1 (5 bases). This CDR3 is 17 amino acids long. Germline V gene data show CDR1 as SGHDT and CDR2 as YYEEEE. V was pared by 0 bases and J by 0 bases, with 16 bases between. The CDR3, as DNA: TGTGCCAGCAGCTTGGCCGTTATAAGGGGTGGCTCCTACGAGCAGTACTTC. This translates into CASSLAVIRGGSYEQYF.

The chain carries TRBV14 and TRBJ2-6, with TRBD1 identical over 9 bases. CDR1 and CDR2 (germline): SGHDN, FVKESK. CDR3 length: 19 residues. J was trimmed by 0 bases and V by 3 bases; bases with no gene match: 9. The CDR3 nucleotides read TGTGCCAGCAGCCATCAACCTGGGACAGGGCCCTCTGGGGCCAACGTCCTGACTTTC. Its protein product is CASSHQPGTGPSGANVLTF. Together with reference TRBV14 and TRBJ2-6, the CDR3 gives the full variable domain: EAGVTQFPSHSVIEKGQTVTLRCDPISGHDNLYWYRRVMGKEIKFLLHFVKESKQDESGMPNNRFLAERTGGTYSTLKVQPAELEDSGVYFCASSHQPGTGPSGANVLTFGAGSRLTVL.

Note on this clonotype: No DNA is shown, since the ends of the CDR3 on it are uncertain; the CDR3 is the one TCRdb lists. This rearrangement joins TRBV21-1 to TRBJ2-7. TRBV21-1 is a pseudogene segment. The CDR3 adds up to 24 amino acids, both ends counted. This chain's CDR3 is CASTNQTSMYLCASSFQNSYEQYF.

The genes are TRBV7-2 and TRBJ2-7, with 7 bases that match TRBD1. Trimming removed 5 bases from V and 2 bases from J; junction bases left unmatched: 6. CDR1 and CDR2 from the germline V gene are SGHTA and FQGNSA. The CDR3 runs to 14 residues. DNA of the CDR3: TGTGCCAGCAGCATCTACAGGGGTCCCTACGAGCAGTACTTC. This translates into CASSIYRGPYEQYF.